This T cell receptor beta chain was identified in a study of cytomegalovirus exposure and HLA in healthy donors (dated by TCRdb to about 2017). Concerning the study at large: According to an earlier analysis of 550 to 750 of the donors, about 179 million T cells yielded 90 million to 130 million unique TCR beta sequences and around 280 Gb of sequence data. An early release covering about 600 HLA-typed donors comprised about 300 gigabases of sequencing data and roughly 85 million unique TCR sequences. Among the approximately 430 genotyped donors, approximately 81% belonged to the genetic ancestry cluster associated with self-reported Caucasian donors. The study was designed to test whether signatures of past pathogen exposure could be identified by cataloging public T cell receptors. Using immunosequencing, the study profiled T cell repertoires from 550 to 750 subjects and related those repertoires to cytomegalovirus serostatus. In addition to the first cohort of about 650 subjects, a separate validation cohort of 100 to 150 different subjects was used. The study combined high-throughput TCR immunosequencing, statistical association of individual TCRs with disease status, and machine learning to predict cytomegalovirus infection status. In a later analysis, previously published TCR beta repertoires from 666 donors were re-analyzed and high-resolution HLA genotyping was added so that TCR occurrence patterns could be studied. Rather than using new phenotypic data, the later analysis identified candidate immune exposures from TCR beta sequences and from how often those sequences occurred across donors. An earlier analysis of around 540 of the donors applied high-throughput TCR beta sequencing to assess whether each TCR beta V gene segment acted as functional or pseudogenic. Alongside the repertoire data, information on donor age, sex, ethnicity and CMV serostatus was compiled. In a later genetic analysis, genome-wide SNP genotypes for about 65% of the roughly 670 donors were used, and that subset was treated as a discovery cohort. Every repertoire in the discovery cohort had been generated on one and the same sequencing platform. Both class I and class II loci were covered by HLA typing, at four-digit resolution. The number of typed donors differed by locus: about 620-640 for A, B, C, DRB1 and DQB1; approximately 520 for DQA1; around 580 for DPA1; and around 490 for DPB1. A handful of DR-DQ haplotypes were handled as single units for association and clustering because linkage in the cohort was strong. On average, about 200,000 unique TCR beta nucleotide sequences were sequenced per donor among several hundred genotyped donors of the cohort, with approximately 18% of those sequences being non-productive.

Library creation used the immunoSEQ multiplex PCR assay. For the multiplex PCR, a mixture combining 60 forward primers for TCR Vbeta segments and 13 reverse primers for TCR Jbeta segments was used. The CDR3 region of rearranged TCR beta genes was amplified from genomic DNA by a multiplex PCR assay. The amplified TCR beta libraries were sequenced on the Illumina HiSeq System as 87-base-pair reads. Regarding the original processing steps: A later analysis tallied tens of millions of unique TCR beta chains across the 666 repertoires, and some 10 million of those chains were shared by two or more donors. To remove PCR and sequencing errors, raw reads were error-corrected and collapsed into unique sequences using a nearest-neighbor algorithm that merged closely related sequences. V, D and J gene segments were assigned by aligning CDR3 sequences to IMGT reference sequences. For a sequence to be retained, a match of at least six nucleotides to both a V gene segment and a J gene segment was required. Rearrangements were classified as productive when the CDR3 lacked stop codons and remained in frame with V and J, and all other rearrangements were classified as non-productive. CDR3 was defined by IMGT convention, running from the second conserved V-encoded cysteine to the conserved J-encoded phenylalanine. The earlier analysis of about 590 of the donors excluded sequences that lacked an unambiguous match to a single V gene segment. An earlier analysis of just under 600 of the donors called V segments functional above 56.7% productive rearrangements and segregating when the between-donor standard deviation exceeded 5%. A statistical classification framework was built to diagnose cytomegalovirus status from the catalog of TCR beta chain sequences. A later analysis assigned V and J genes by comparing TCR nucleotide sequences with IMGT/GENE-DB human TR gene sequences. A later analysis assigned CDR3 sequences and most-parsimonious VDJ recombination scenarios with the TCRdist pipeline. In a later analysis, every TCR beta chain was defined by the combination of its CDR3 amino acid sequence and its V-gene family, and reads without a unique V-gene family were dropped. To address suspected cross-contamination and a sequencing artifact, a later analysis removed roughly 640 highly shared, low-generation-probability nucleotide sequences. In a later analysis, a clonal expansion index for each public chain was calculated from normalized within-repertoire ranks of inferred template counts. Generation probabilities in a later analysis came from a VDJ recombination model fitted to out-of-frame rearrangements, and those results were checked against IGoR. Hypergeometric tests were used in a later analysis to score TCR-TCR, TCR-HLA and TCR-CMV co-occurrence, with a repertoire-size bias correction applied to the TCR pairs. In a later analysis, false discovery rates were estimated by permuting HLA or CMV assignments 20 times. In a later analysis, co-occurring TCRs were grouped using DBSCAN, and TCRdist sequence similarity was added for clustering within HLA-allele-positive subsets. Repertoires with fewer than 30,000 or more than 120,000 public chains, plus five repertoires with anomalous nucleotide sharing, were excluded from co-occurrence clustering. TCRdb obtained this table from immuneACCESS and retained in-frame rearrangements with V and J assigned. These tables miss some clones; where compared with another copy, unresolved V genes account for less than half of the shortfall, and the remainder is unexplained. V and J calls and clone size come straight from that table; D and trimming were deduced from the DNA. The sample records about 190,000 clones, 81% of which are singletons. The top ten constitute around 4% of the sample.

The cohort consisted of some 730 healthy bone marrow donors. All cohort members were sampled while nominally healthy, although unrecorded immune exposures were likely present. The donor was CMV seronegative and was included in the group of about 350 seronegative cohort members. A peripheral blood sample was collected from each donor, and TCR beta sequencing was performed on peripheral blood mononuclear cells. Genomic DNA extraction from the blood cell samples was performed with the Qiagen DNeasy Blood Extraction Kit. Study-wide findings and limitations: Strong co-occurrence of HLA alleles, especially DR and DQ, made assigning TCR associations to individual alleles difficult. Broadly in line with IMGT annotations, most TCR beta V segments showed up in productive rearrangements about 87% or about 30% of the time in an earlier analysis of approximately 640 of the donors. Roughly uniform sequencing depth across donors was assumed in presence/absence analyses, although this assumption may not hold. The cohort was sequenced for TCR beta chains only, and without alpha or paired-chain data the features that could be detected were limited. Some IMGT-functional V segments, including TRBV6-2 and TRBV6-3, could not be distinguished by the 87-base-pair reads and were therefore excluded. A few of the identified cytomegalovirus-associated TCR beta chains were confirmed in vitro to be specific for cytomegalovirus antigens. A later analysis reported that several top co-occurrence clusters appeared linked to parvovirus B19, influenza, CMV and Epstein-Barr virus. In a later analysis, the rate of TCR association differed among HLA loci, with DRB1 alleles having the most associated TCRs and HLA-C alleles having the fewest. Across donors, most TCR sequences were observed very rarely, whereas some public TCRs were present in many individuals. Linkage disequilibrium might explain the correlated functional status among segregating V segments, but an unknown experimental factor could not be ruled out. An association between a missense DCLRE1C variant and V-gene and J-gene trimming of TCR beta chains was found in a later genetic analysis and replicated in an independent cohort. Immune exposure information for the cohort was limited to CMV serostatus. Cytomegalovirus status was reported to be diagnosed by the classifier with high specificity and sensitivity in both the original and validation cohorts. A later genetic analysis reported fewer N-insertions in productive TCRs among donors in an Asian-associated ancestry cluster than the roughly 670-donor mean. A further reported finding was that TCR beta sequences accurately predicted the HLA-A and HLA-B alleles for most subjects in the first cohort. A total of about 150 TCR beta chains were listed by the study as associated with cytomegalovirus. In a later analysis, around 15,000 TCR beta sequences were associated with specific HLA alleles at a false discovery rate of 0.05. In a later analysis, HLA-associated TCR beta chains showed more clonal expansion and lower generation probabilities than non-associated chains that were equally common. According to a later analysis, most CMV-associated TCR beta chains appeared to be HLA-restricted, and the HLA associations seemed to be driven largely by CMV exposure. Fewer than 20 rarely observed V segments, including chromosome 9 orphons, were excluded from the earlier analysis of almost 600 of the donors because counts were too low. According to the authors, the approach could potentially be generalized to other disease states and immunological phenotypes. A cluster of highly shared sequence variants was judged likely to represent a technical artifact of the sequencing pipeline. Because some donors lacked HLA typing at each locus, the association tests relied only on the typed subset.

The CDR3, from cysteine to phenylalanine, totals 16 residues. Only the CDR3 DNA is retained, 48 bases long and in frame from the first base. Taken from the germline V gene, the CDR1 and CDR2 loops are SGHAT and FQNNGV. V has 5 bases trimmed and J has 3 bases trimmed; junction bases matching no gene number 4. Notes on this clone: Its binding antigen is unknown. No base quality values were provided; no much bigger clone lies one nucleotide off.

The chain is made from TRBV11-2 and TRBJ2-5; 15 bases in the junction line up with TRBD2. What was sequenced was PBMCs. The TCR originated in a man aged 50 to 60 in good health and CMV-seronegative. The nucleotide sequence reads as follows: TGTGCCAGCAGCGGACTAGCGGGGGGGCTGAAAGAGACCCAGTACTTC. It codes for CASSGLAGGLKETQYF.